This T cell receptor beta chain derives from a study of cytomegalovirus exposure and HLA in healthy donors (dated by TCRdb to about 2017). About the study as a whole: In an earlier analysis of around 540 of the donors, around 300 Gb of sequence data and 117 million unique TCR beta sequences from 150 million to 200 million T cells were reported. The T cell repertoires of roughly 660 subjects were profiled by immunosequencing and related to cytomegalovirus serostatus. Alongside the repertoire data, information on donor age, sex, ethnicity and CMV serostatus was compiled. The genetic ancestry cluster associated with self-reported Caucasian donors included 81% of the 300 to 400 genotyped donors. A later analysis re-analyzed previously published TCR beta repertoires from roughly 600 donors and added high-resolution HLA genotyping to study TCR occurrence patterns. The number of donors typed differed by locus, with about 629-630 for A, B, C, DRB1 and DQB1, roughly 550 for DQA1, 600 to 610 for DPA1, and around 430 for DPB1. HLA typing included class I and class II loci at four-digit resolution. A later genetic analysis used genome-wide SNP genotypes for about 60% of the 666 donors, treating that subset as a discovery cohort. In an earlier analysis of a few hundred of the donors, high-throughput TCR beta sequencing was used to judge whether each TCR beta V gene segment behaved as functional or pseudogenic. In the later analysis, no new phenotypic data were used to find candidate immune exposures; instead, reliance was placed on TCR beta sequences and their occurrence across donors. Across about 380 genotyped donors of the cohort, an average of about 240,000 unique TCR beta nucleotide sequences per donor were sequenced, and roughly 17% of those sequences were non-productive. About 320 gigabases of sequencing data and tens of millions of unique TCR sequences were included in an early release covering about 700 HLA-typed donors. A separate validation cohort of roughly 130 different subjects was used in addition to the roughly 700-subject first cohort. To predict cytomegalovirus infection status, the study brought together high-throughput TCR immunosequencing, statistical association of individual TCRs with disease status, and machine learning. Every repertoire in the discovery cohort had been generated on one and the same sequencing platform. Several DR-DQ haplotypes were treated as single units for association and clustering because of strong linkage in the cohort. The study was designed to test whether signatures of past pathogen exposure could be identified by cataloging public T cell receptors.

Libraries came from the immunoSEQ multiplex PCR assay. A mixture of 60 forward primers for TCR Vbeta segments and 13 reverse primers for TCR Jbeta segments was used in the multiplex PCR. Amplification of the CDR3 region of rearranged TCR beta genes was performed with a multiplex PCR assay on genomic DNA. On the Illumina HiSeq System, the amplified TCR beta libraries were sequenced as 87-base-pair reads. As for the authors' bioinformatics: A later analysis tallied around 87 million unique TCR beta chains across the 700 or so repertoires, and about 10 million of those chains were shared by two or more donors. Raw reads were error-corrected and collapsed into unique sequences with a nearest-neighbor algorithm that merged closely related sequences to remove PCR and sequencing errors. CDR3 sequences were aligned to IMGT reference sequences to assign V, D and J gene segments. Each retained sequence needed at least a six-nucleotide match to both a V gene segment and a J gene segment. A rearrangement was called productive if the CDR3 had no stop codons and remained in frame with V and J, and every other rearrangement was called non-productive. Following IMGT convention, CDR3 was defined as the stretch from the second conserved V-encoded cysteine to the conserved J-encoded phenylalanine. Sequences without an unambiguous match to a single V gene segment were excluded from the earlier analysis of approximately 600 of the donors. An earlier analysis of 500 to 700 of the donors classified V segments as functional when productive rearrangements were above 56.7% and as segregating when the standard deviation between donors was above 5%. A statistical classification framework was built to diagnose cytomegalovirus status from the catalog of TCR beta chain sequences. In a later analysis, V and J genes were assigned by comparing TCR nucleotide sequences against IMGT/GENE-DB human TR gene sequences. The TCRdist pipeline was used in a later analysis to assign CDR3 sequences and most-parsimonious VDJ recombination scenarios. In a later analysis, each TCR beta chain was defined by its CDR3 amino acid sequence together with its V-gene family, and reads without a unique V-gene family were excluded. A later analysis removed several hundred highly shared, low-generation-probability nucleotide sequences to deal with suspected cross-contamination and a sequencing artifact. In a later analysis, a clonal expansion index for each public chain was calculated from normalized within-repertoire ranks of inferred template counts. In a later analysis, generation probabilities were computed with a VDJ recombination model fitted to out-of-frame rearrangements, and the resulting probabilities were checked against IGoR. In a later analysis, TCR-TCR, TCR-HLA and TCR-CMV co-occurrence was scored with hypergeometric tests, and a repertoire-size bias correction was applied to TCR pairs. A later analysis estimated false discovery rates by permuting HLA or CMV assignments 20 times. In a later analysis, co-occurring TCRs were grouped with DBSCAN, and TCRdist sequence similarity was added when clustering was performed within HLA-allele-positive subsets. Repertoires with fewer than 30,000 or more than 120,000 public chains, plus five repertoires with anomalous nucleotide sharing, were excluded from co-occurrence clustering. This is the immuneACCESS table as TCRdb keeps it, with only in-frame sequences that have V and J called. A part of the clones is gone; compared with another copy, unresolved V genes explain less than half, and the rest is unexplained. Clone size and V and J calls were adopted from that table, with D and trimming inferred from the DNA. This sample comprises approximately 53,000 clones, around 80% of them detected only once. The ten largest clones take up 8.1% of the sample.

The cohort comprised under 700 healthy bone marrow donors. All cohort members were sampled while nominally healthy, although unrecorded immune exposures were likely present. The donor was CMV seropositive and belonged to the group of 250 to 300 seropositive cohort members. A peripheral blood sample was provided by each donor, and peripheral blood mononuclear cells were used for TCR beta sequencing. The Qiagen DNeasy Blood Extraction Kit was used to extract genomic DNA from the blood cell samples. To note about this clone: Its antigen is still unknown. No much larger clone exists at a distance of one base, and base qualities are not known.

V is cut back by 4 bases and J by 8 bases, with 8 bases in the junction unmatched. Counted from cysteine to phenylalanine, this CDR3 has 14 amino acids. CDR3 DNA only is kept here, 42 bases in frame from base 1. Sequences SGHRS (CDR1) and YFSETQ (CDR2) are obtained from the germline V gene. Beyond this particular receptor, the publication reports: The cohort was sequenced for TCR beta chains only, and without alpha or paired-chain data the features that could be detected were limited. Broadly in line with IMGT annotations, most TCR beta V segments showed up in productive rearrangements about 90% or about 30% of the time in an earlier analysis of a few hundred of the donors. The sequencing pipeline was judged likely to have produced a cluster of highly shared sequence variants as a technical artifact. A later analysis associated 15,000 to 20,000 TCR beta sequences with specific HLA alleles at a false discovery rate of 0.05. Assigning TCR associations to individual alleles was difficult when HLA alleles, especially DR and DQ, strongly co-occurred. In both the original and validation cohorts, the classifier was reported to diagnose cytomegalovirus status with high specificity and sensitivity. According to a later analysis, parvovirus B19, influenza, CMV and Epstein-Barr virus appeared linked to several top co-occurrence clusters. A further reported finding was that TCR beta sequences accurately predicted the HLA-A and HLA-B alleles for most subjects in the first cohort. The study listed around 160 TCR beta chains as associated with cytomegalovirus. In a later analysis, most CMV-associated TCR beta chains were found to appear HLA-restricted, with HLA associations seemingly driven largely by CMV exposure. The authors suggested that the approach could potentially be generalized to other disease states and immunological phenotypes. An association between a missense DCLRE1C variant and V-gene and J-gene trimming of TCR beta chains was found in a later genetic analysis and replicated in an independent cohort. A later analysis found that TCR association rates varied across HLA loci, with DRB1 alleles showing the most associated TCRs and HLA-C alleles the fewest. A later genetic analysis reported fewer N-insertions in productive TCRs among donors in an Asian-associated ancestry cluster than the 666-donor mean. Because HLA typing was missing for some donors at each locus, association tests included only the typed subset. A few of the identified cytomegalovirus-associated TCR beta chains were confirmed in vitro to be specific for cytomegalovirus antigens. Some IMGT-functional V segments, including TRBV6-2 and TRBV6-3, could not be told apart with the 87-base-pair reads, so those segments were excluded. Most TCR sequences were seen in very few donors, while some public TCRs were found in many individuals. In a later analysis, HLA-associated TCR beta chains showed more clonal expansion and lower generation probabilities than non-associated chains that were equally common. Correlated functional status among segregating V segments might reflect linkage disequilibrium, but an unknown experimental factor could not be ruled out. Sequencing depth was assumed to be roughly uniform across donors in the presence/absence analyses, though that assumption may not hold. CMV serostatus was the only immune exposure information available for the cohort. The earlier analysis of a few hundred of the donors excluded 15 to 20 rarely observed V segments, including chromosome 9 orphons, because counts were too low.

The source is a man aged 25-45 years in good health and CMV-seropositive. This chain joins TRBV5-1 to TRBJ1-2; 10 nucleotides in the junction match TRBD1. Sequencing was done on a sample of PBMCs. The nucleotides read TGCGCCAGCAGCCGCAGACAGGGGGCGAACGGCTACACCTTC. This encodes CASSRRQGANGYTF.